The 10 T cell receptor beta chains below come from one sample, sequenced in a study of T cell responses to AZD1222 COVID-19 vaccine. This table comes from immunoSEQ multiplex PCR, and its TCRdb copy is limited to in-frame clones, with some not included. The sample carries approximately 170,000 clones, 92% recorded once. The sequences come from peripheral blood, collected 28 days after the second AZD1222 dose. The origin of the receptors is an adult who received the AZD1222 COVID-19 vaccine.

The chain couples TRBV27 to TRBJ1-6; the D gene is possibly TRBD1 (6 bases). The V gene's germline CDR1 is MNHEY and CDR2 SMNVEV (reference sequence). The germline V and J ends were trimmed by 1 base and 7 bases, with 17 bases remaining between them. The CDR3 totals 17 residues. In DNA form, the CDR3 reads TGTGCCAGCAGTTTATATCGTGGGGGGGCAGTAAATTCACCCCTCCACTTT. Translation: CASSLYRGGAVNSPLHF.

The J gene is TRBJ1-2, the V gene TRBV5-1, with a possible D match to TRBD1 (6 bases). The CDR3 runs 13 residues. In germline, CDR1 is SGHRS, CDR2 YFSETQ. V lost 3 bases and J lost 7, with 13 bases in between. The CDR3 bases are TGCGCCAGCAGCTCTTTTAACAGGGTTGGCTACACCTTC. Protein sequence: CASSSFNRVGYTF.

The chain couples TRBV24-1 to TRBJ2-1, with TRBD1 matching 11 bases. The CDR3 sequence is 15 residues long. Germline V CDR1 and CDR2: KGHDR, SFDVKD. V was clipped by 5 bases and J by 8 bases; unmatched bases: 7. CDR3 in amino acids: CATSGTGGARDEQFF. The CDR3 DNA is TGTGCCACCAGTGGGACAGGGGGCGCGCGGGATGAGCAGTTCTTC.

This clone has a single count. The rearrangement uses TRBV29-1 and TRBJ2-2, with a tentative D call TRBD1 (6 bases). CDR1 SQVTM and CDR2 ANQGSEA come from the germline V gene. V lost 6 bases and J 6 bases, leaving 17 bases between the germline ends. CDR3 size: 14 residues. The CDR3 DNA sequence: TGCAGCGTCGTCAGGGGTTATATGTCCGGGGAGCTGTTTTTT. Its translation: CSVVRGYMSGELFF.

This clone showed up just a few times. V and J are TRBV6-4 and TRBJ2-1; the D is unclear. CDR1 and CDR2 (germline): MRHNA, SNTAGT. The CDR3 runs to 15 residues. V shed 6 bases and J shed 8 bases, with 20 bases lying between them. The CDR3 spells CASSPSATQVDEQFF. CDR3 nucleotides: TGTGCCAGCAGCCCCTCGGCCACCCAGGTTGATGAGCAGTTCTTC.

The gene calls are TRBV7-6 and TRBJ1-2; possibly TRBD1 for D (5 bases). Germline values: CDR1 SGHVS, CDR2 FNYEAQ. V was cut by 2 bases and J by 3 bases, with 10 bases left in between. The CDR3 has 14 amino acids. The CDR3: CASSLIIGDYGYTF. The CDR3 DNA follows: TGTGCCAGCAGCTTAATCATAGGGGACTATGGCTACACCTTC.

V gene TRBV4-2 combines with J gene TRBJ2-2, with D perhaps TRBD2 (6 bases). CDR3 length: 15 amino acids. Germline CDR1 LGHNA, CDR2 YNFKEQ. V gave up 0 bases and J gave up 6 bases, with 11 bases separating them. The CDR3 coding sequence is TGTGCCAGCAGCCAAGAAGAACTAGCTTCCGGGGAGCTGTTTTTT. Residues: CASSQEELASGELFF.

The rearrangement links TRBV4-2 to TRBJ1-5, with D unclear. The germline CDR1 and CDR2 sequences are LGHNA and YNFKEQ. The CDR3 runs to 14 residues. V lost 0 bases, J lost 7 bases, and 10 bases lay in between. CDR3 loop: CASSQDVIEQPQHF. The DNA for the CDR3 is TGTGCCAGCAGCCAAGATGTCATAGAGCAGCCCCAGCATTTT.

The rearrangement joins TRBV12-3 or TRBV12-4 to TRBJ2-3; D is unresolved. CDR3 length equals 12 residues. V was clipped by 5 bases and J by 0 bases, with 3 bases between them. CDR3 sequence (DNA): TGTGCCAGCAGTCCGAGCACAGATACGCAGTATTTT. Translating it yields CASSPSTDTQYF.

This rearrangement joins TRBV10-3 to TRBJ1-1; 8 nucleotides match TRBD1. Germline values: CDR1 ENHRY, CDR2 SYGVKD. V gave up 6 bases and J gave up 1 base; unmatched junction bases: 4. CDR3 length: 14 residues. The CDR3 loop is CAIRPGQENTEAFF. CDR3 coding DNA: TGTGCCATCAGGCCGGGACAGGAGAACACTGAAGCTTTCTTT.